This paragraph reports one T cell receptor (beta chain). As yet, its antigen is unknown. V shed 5 bases and J 7 bases; nucleotides not matched to a gene: 15. Germline CDR1 is MNHEY and CDR2 is SMNVEV (reference sequence). The CDR3 has 18 amino acids. This entry is derived from a study of OX40 agonist ivuxolimab in advanced cancers. Study results and limitations: Antigens targeted by the expanded peripheral T cells were not determined.

Data came from immunoSEQ multiplex PCR; TCRdb stores just in-frame clones and leaves some out. In the table there are about 86,000 clones, approximately 92% of which are singletons. This sequence joins TRBV27 and TRBJ2-5, with 14 bases identical to TRBD2. This specimen consisted of CD4+ or CD8+ T cells sorted from blood, obtained in a trial of the OX40 agonist ivuxolimab. The clonotype comes from an adult with an advanced solid tumor such as melanoma, head and neck, liver or kidney cancer. In DNA, the CDR3 is TGTGCCAGCAGTACGCCGGGACTAGCGGGAGTAGGGCGGGGGACCCAGTACTTC. Translating gives CASSTPGLAGVGRGTQYF.